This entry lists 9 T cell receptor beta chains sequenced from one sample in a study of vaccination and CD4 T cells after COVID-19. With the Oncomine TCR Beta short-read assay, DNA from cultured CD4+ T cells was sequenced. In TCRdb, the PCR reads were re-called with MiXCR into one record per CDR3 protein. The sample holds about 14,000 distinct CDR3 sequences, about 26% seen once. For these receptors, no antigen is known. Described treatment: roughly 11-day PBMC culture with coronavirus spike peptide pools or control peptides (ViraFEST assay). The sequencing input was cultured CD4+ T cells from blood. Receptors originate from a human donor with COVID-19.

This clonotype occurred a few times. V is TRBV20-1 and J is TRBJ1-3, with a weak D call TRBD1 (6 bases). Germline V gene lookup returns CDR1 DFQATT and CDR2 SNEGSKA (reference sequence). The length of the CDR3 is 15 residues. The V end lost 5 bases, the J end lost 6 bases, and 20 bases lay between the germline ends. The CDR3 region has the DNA TGCAGTGCTCTAAATTACAGGGATGCTGCAAACACCATATATTTT. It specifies CSALNYRDAANTIYF.

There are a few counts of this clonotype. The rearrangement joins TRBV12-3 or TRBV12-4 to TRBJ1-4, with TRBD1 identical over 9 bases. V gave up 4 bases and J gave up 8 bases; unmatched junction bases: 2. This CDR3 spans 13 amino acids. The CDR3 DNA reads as TGTGCCAGCAGTTGGGACAGGGCCGAAAAACTGTTTTTT. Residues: CASSWDRAEKLFF.

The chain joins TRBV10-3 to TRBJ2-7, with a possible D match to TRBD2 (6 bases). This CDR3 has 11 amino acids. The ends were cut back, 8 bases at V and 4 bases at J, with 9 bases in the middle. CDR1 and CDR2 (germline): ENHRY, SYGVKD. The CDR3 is CAIRGKYEQYF. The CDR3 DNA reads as TGTGCCATCCGGGGGAAATACGAGCAGTACTTC.

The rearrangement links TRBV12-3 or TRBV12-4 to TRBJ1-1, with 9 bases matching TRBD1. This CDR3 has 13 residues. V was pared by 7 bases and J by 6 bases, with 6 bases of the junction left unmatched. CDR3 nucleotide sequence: TGTGCCAGCATCGAGGACAGGGGATCTGAAGCTTTCTTT. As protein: CASIEDRGSEAFF.

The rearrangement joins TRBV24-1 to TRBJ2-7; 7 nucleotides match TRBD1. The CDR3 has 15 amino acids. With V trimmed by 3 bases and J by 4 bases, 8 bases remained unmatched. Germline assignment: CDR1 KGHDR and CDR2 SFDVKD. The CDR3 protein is CATSDGDRDGYEQYF. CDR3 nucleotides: TGTGCCACCAGTGATGGAGACAGGGACGGATACGAGCAGTACTTC.

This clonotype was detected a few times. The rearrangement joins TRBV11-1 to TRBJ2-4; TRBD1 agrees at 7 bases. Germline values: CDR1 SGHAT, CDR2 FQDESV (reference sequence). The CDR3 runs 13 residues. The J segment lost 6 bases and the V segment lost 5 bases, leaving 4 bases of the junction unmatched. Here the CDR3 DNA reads TGTGCCAGCAGCCCCCGGGACAGAAACATTCAGTACTTC. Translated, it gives CASSPRDRNIQYF.

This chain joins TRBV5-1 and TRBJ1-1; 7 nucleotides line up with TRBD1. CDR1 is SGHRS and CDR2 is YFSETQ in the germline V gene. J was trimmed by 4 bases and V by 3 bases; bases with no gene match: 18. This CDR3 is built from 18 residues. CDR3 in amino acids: CASSSKPKNTGVGTEAFF. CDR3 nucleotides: TGCGCCAGCAGCTCCAAGCCCAAGAACACAGGGGTGGGCACTGAAGCTTTCTTT.

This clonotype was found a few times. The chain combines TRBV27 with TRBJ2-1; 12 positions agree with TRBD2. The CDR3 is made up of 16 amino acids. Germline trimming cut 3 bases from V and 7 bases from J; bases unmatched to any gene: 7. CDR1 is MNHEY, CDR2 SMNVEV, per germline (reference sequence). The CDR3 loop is CASSFSSGGAGNEQFF. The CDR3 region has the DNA TGTGCCAGCAGTTTTTCTAGCGGGGGGGCCGGAAATGAGCAGTTCTTC.

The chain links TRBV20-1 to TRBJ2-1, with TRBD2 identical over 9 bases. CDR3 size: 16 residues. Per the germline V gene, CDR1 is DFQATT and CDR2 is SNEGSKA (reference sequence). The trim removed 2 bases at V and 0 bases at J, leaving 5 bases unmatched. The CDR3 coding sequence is TGCAGTGCTAGAACTCTAGCGGGGCGCTCCTACAATGAGCAGTTCTTC. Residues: CSARTLAGRSYNEQFF.